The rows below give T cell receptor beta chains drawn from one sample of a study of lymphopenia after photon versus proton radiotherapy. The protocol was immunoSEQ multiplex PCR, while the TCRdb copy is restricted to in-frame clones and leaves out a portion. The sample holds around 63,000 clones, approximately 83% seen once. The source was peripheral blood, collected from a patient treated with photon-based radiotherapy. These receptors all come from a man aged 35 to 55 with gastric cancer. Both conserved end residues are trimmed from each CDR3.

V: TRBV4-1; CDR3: ASSLNLRGSTDTQY
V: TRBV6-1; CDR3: ASRGGGRMEPQH
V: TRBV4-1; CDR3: ASSQTRVSNQPQH
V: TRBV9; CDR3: ASSRLPGLDLTGELF
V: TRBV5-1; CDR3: ASSLALGGSGSPLH
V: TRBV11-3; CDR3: ASSLGLAGDSQETQY
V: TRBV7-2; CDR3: ASSRSGAEDTQY
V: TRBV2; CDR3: ASTGSGLPDTQY
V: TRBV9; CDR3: ASSGGGTSAKNIQY
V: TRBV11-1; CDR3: ASSFGTGMENTEAF
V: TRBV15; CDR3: ATSRDPGQGNQPQH
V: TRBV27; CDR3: ASSLWGQGNYGYT
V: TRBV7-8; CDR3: ASSLRVSRTDTQY
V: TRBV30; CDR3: AWGVELRETQY
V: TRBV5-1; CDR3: ASSLRGVSTDTQY
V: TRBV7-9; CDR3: ASSQDRGSLNTIY
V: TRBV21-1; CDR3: ASSTVSRASNQPQH
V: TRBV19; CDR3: ASSIGVGQGNSPLH
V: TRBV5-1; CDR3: ASSAGTSGGATDTQY
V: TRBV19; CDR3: ASSYRRSPGANVLT
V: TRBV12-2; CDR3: ASPGRLSNQPQH
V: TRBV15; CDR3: ATSRQGSDNEQF
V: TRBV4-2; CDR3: ASSQDSQGGALYDSPLH